These T cell receptor beta chains were read from a single sample in a study of T cells in Graves' hyperthyroidism and ophthalmopathy. One entry per CDR3 protein results from TCRdb running MiXCR on the multiplex PCR reads. The sample consists of under 350,000 distinct CDR3 sequences, 15% to 20% of them appearing once. Sequencing was carried out using blood. All receptors come from a woman aged 50 to 60 with Graves' hyperthyroidism. CDR3s include the opening cysteine and the closing phenylalanine or tryptophan. D genes are given only for firm matches. For some rows the clone size is stated as once, few or many, or as a class when expanded; others skip it.

clone_size j_call d_call v_call cdr3_nt cdr3_aa
. TRBJ2-2 TRBD1 TRBV3-1 TGTGCCAGCAGCTCAGGGGGCGCCAACACCGGGGAGCTGTTTTTT CASSSGGANTGELFF
few TRBJ2-3 . TRBV11-3 TGTGCCAGCAGCCCCTACTCTAGCCCTGATACGCAGTATTTT CASSPYSSPDTQYF
many TRBJ1-2 . TRBV12-3/TRBV12-4 TGTGCCAGCAGTTATAAACAGGGATACGATGGCTACACCTTC CASSYKQGYDGYTF
many TRBJ1-1 TRBD1 TRBV20-1 TGCAGTGCAGTACCGGGACAGGGGGCCGGTATGACTGAAGCTTTCTTT CSAVPGQGAGMTEAFF
. TRBJ1-4 . TRBV20-1 TGCAGCGCCCCAGGGTGGGGTAATGAAAAACTGTTTTTT CSAPGWGNEKLFF
many TRBJ2-2 . TRBV9 TGTGCCAGCAGCGCAAACACCGGGGAGCTGTTTTTT CASSANTGELFF
. TRBJ2-1 . TRBV20-1 TGCAGTGCTGTTGAGAGCTCCTACAATGAGCAGTTCTTC CSAVESSYNEQFF
few TRBJ2-2 . TRBV2 TGTGCCAGCATCAGGGACGAGGCCCAGGGCCACGGGGAGCTGTTTTTT CASIRDEAQGHGELFF
. TRBJ2-1 TRBD2 TRBV15 TGTGCCACCAGCAGAGCTAGCGGGATCGGTTATGAGCAGTTCTTC CATSRASGIGYEQFF
few TRBJ1-1 . TRBV19 TGTGCCAGTAGCGCCCAGATTAACACTGAAGCTTTCTTT CASSAQINTEAFF
. TRBJ2-1 . TRBV3-1 TGTGCCAGCAGCCAAGTTGCCCGATCCGCTCTGATCCACAATGAGCAGTTCTTC CASSQVARSALIHNEQFF
many TRBJ2-7 . TRBV2 TGTGTGACGAGAGGAGCGGAGTCCTACGAGCAGTACTTC CVTRGAESYEQYF
few TRBJ1-5 . TRBV19 TGTGCCAGCCTGGACAGTGGCAATCAGCCCCAGCATTTT CASLDSGNQPQHF
once TRBJ2-1 TRBD1 TRBV12-3/TRBV12-4 TGTGCCAGCAGAAACTCGGGACAGAGCATCTACAATGAGCAGTCCTTC CASRNSGQSIYNEQSF
many TRBJ1-1 . TRBV6-1 TGTGCCAGCAGCCTCAGGGTCATGAACACTGAAGCTTTCTTT CASSLRVMNTEAFF
once TRBJ1-5 . TRBV7-3 TGTGCCAGCAGCTTAAGGGAGGCTGGGTTCAGCGATAGCAATCAGCCCCAGCATTTT CASSLREAGFSDSNQPQHF
. TRBJ1-1 TRBD1 TRBV7-9 TGTGCCAGCAGGAGGGACAGGGGGCGATCGGACACTGAAGCTTTCTTT CASRRDRGRSDTEAFF
many TRBJ1-1 . TRBV6-1 TGTGCCAGCAGTGAAGAAGGGGGATGGGACACTGAAGCTTTCTTT CASSEEGGWDTEAFF
once TRBJ2-5 . TRBV20-1 TGCAGTGCCCCTACACCAGGGCAAGAGACCCAGTACTTC CSAPTPGQETQYF
few TRBJ2-7 . TRBV16 TGTGCCAGCAGCCAAGGTCAGCTATCCTACGAGCAGTACTTC CASSQGQLSYEQYF
few TRBJ2-1 . TRBV7-9 TGTGCCAGCAGCTCCTACCCACTGGCCGAGCAGTTCTTC CASSSYPLAEQFF
few TRBJ2-1 TRBD2 TRBV19 TGTGCCAGTAGTATAACCCTAAATGGCGGGAGGAGTTCCTACAATGAGCAGTTCTTC CASSITLNGGRSSYNEQFF
. TRBJ2-5 TRBD1 TRBV25-1 TGTGCCAGCAGTCCCCGGGGACAGGGGGCCGAGGAGACCCAGTACTTC CASSPRGQGAEETQYF
. TRBJ1-6 . TRBV25-1 TGTGCCAGCCGTTGGGATAATTCACCCCTCCACTTT CASRWDNSPLHF
. TRBJ2-7 . TRBV6-1 TGTGCCAGCAGTCGTAGCGGAATCCTCTCCTACGAGCAGTACTTC CASSRSGILSYEQYF
few TRBJ1-5 . TRBV19 TGTGCCAGTAGTATTCTACGGGGTCGGAGGGGAGGATTTCAGCCCCAGCATTTT CASSILRGRRGGFQPQHF
. TRBJ2-1 TRBD2 TRBV27 TGTGCCAGCAGTCCCGCTCCGGCGGGAGCCCTCTACAATGAGCAGTTCTTC CASSPAPAGALYNEQFF
many TRBJ2-3 . TRBV11-3 TGTGCCAGCAGCTTACAGAGCACCGATACGCAGTATTTT CASSLQSTDTQYF
. TRBJ1-5 . TRBV10-3 TGTGCCATGCGAGGTAATAGCAATCAGCCCCAGCATTTT CAMRGNSNQPQHF
. TRBJ1-1 . TRBV12-3/TRBV12-4 TGTGCCAGCAGTTCAGGGTTCACTGAAGCTTTCTTT CASSSGFTEAFF
many TRBJ2-1 TRBD2 TRBV28 TGTGCCAGCAGTGTAGCGGGAGGGCTAAGCAATGAGCAGTTCTTC CASSVAGGLSNEQFF
many TRBJ2-3 . TRBV28 TGTGCCAGCAGTTCCCCCCCTACAGATACGCAGTATTTT CASSSPPTDTQYF
many TRBJ2-1 . TRBV3-1 TGTGCCAGCAGCCAAGGGGTGGCGGCGCGACACAGTCAGCAGTTCTTC CASSQGVAARHSQQFF
few TRBJ2-1 TRBD2 TRBV28 TGTGCCAGCAGACCGGGACTAGCGGGATCGGGCTCCTACAATGAGCAGTTCTTC CASRPGLAGSGSYNEQFF
. TRBJ1-2 . TRBV24-1 TGTGCCACCAGTGACCCGGGACTTGACTACACCTTC CATSDPGLDYTF
many TRBJ1-2 . TRBV11-2 TGTGCCAGCAGCCCCGCCCCCCAGGGAAGTTTGGACTATGGCTACACCTTC CASSPAPQGSLDYGYTF
few TRBJ2-2 . TRBV10-3 TGTGCCATCAATCCCAGGGGGGAGAACACCGGGGAGCTGTTTTTT CAINPRGENTGELFF
. TRBJ2-7 . TRBV29-1 TGCAGCGTTGAAGTTTTAGGCGAGCAGTACTTC CSVEVLGEQYF
many TRBJ2-1 TRBD1 TRBV5-5 TGTGCCAGCAGCTTAGGACAGGGAGGCGATGAGCAGTTCTTC CASSLGQGGDEQFF
many TRBJ2-1 . TRBV30 TGTGCCTGGACAGCAGGGAGCTCCTACAATGAGCAGTTCTTC CAWTAGSSYNEQFF
few TRBJ2-5 . TRBV4-2 TGTGCCAGCAGCCAAGGGTCGTGGGAGGGGGGAGAAGAGACCCAGTACTTC CASSQGSWEGGEETQYF
many TRBJ2-3 . TRBV28 TGTGCCAGCAGTTTCCCGAAGAGCACAGATACGCAGTATTTT CASSFPKSTDTQYF
many TRBJ1-6 . TRBV7-3 TGTGCCAGCAGCTCGACACCCGGGTCACCCCTCCACTTT CASSSTPGSPLHF
few TRBJ1-5 . TRBV7-8 TGTGCCAGCAGTGGATCAATGAGCAATCAGCCCCAGCATTTT CASSGSMSNQPQHF
few TRBJ1-1 TRBD1 TRBV19 TGTGCCAGTAGTAGGATGACAGGGCTGGGGACTGAAGCTTTCTTT CASSRMTGLGTEAFF
many TRBJ2-1 . TRBV2 TGTGCCAGCTCCTCACTCAGGGTAGTGGGGTACAATGAGCAGTTCTTC CASSSLRVVGYNEQFF
. TRBJ1-1 . TRBV7-2 TGTGCCAGCAGCTTCTGGACGCGGAAGGTGAACACTGAAGCTTTCTTT CASSFWTRKVNTEAFF
. TRBJ2-1 TRBD2 TRBV5-1 TGCGCCAGCAGCGGTTTACTAGCGGGGGCTAACAATGAGCAGTTCTTC CASSGLLAGANNEQFF
few TRBJ1-1 . TRBV10-3 TGTGCCATCAGTGGGGGAGAGAACACTGAAGCTTTCTTT CAISGGENTEAFF
few TRBJ2-3 TRBD2 TRBV7-9 TGTGCCAGCAGCTTAAGTTGGGCTAGCGGGACCGAAAGCACAGATACGCAGTATTTT CASSLSWASGTESTDTQYF
. TRBJ1-2 . TRBV27 TGTGCCAGCAGTTTTTTAGGGGGGCGGAGGGGCTACACCTTC CASSFLGGRRGYTF
many TRBJ1-5 . TRBV2 TGTGCCAGCAGCGTTGGGGGGTTCGACAATCAGCCCCAGCATTTT CASSVGGFDNQPQHF